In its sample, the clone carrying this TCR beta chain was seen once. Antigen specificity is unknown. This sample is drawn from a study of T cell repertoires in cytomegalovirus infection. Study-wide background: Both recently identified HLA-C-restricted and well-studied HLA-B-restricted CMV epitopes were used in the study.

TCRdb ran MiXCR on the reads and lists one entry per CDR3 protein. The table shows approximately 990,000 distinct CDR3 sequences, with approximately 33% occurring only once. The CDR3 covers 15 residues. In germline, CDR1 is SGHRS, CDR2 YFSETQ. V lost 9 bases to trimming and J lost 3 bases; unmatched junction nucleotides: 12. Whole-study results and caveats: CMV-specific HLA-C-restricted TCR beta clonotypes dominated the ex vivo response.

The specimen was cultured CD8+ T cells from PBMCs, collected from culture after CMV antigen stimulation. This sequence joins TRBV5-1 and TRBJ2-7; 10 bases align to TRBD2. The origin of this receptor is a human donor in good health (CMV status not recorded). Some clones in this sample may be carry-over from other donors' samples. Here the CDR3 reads CATRPRTSGNYEQYF. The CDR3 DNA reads TGCGCCACCCGGCCAAGGACTAGCGGCAACTACGAGCAGTACTTC.